These 24 T cell receptor beta chains were sequenced from one sample in a study of beta chain features in type 1 diabetes. Findings and limits, study-wide: Significant though moderate, a shortening of TCRB CDR3s appeared in all four CD4+ subsets of Type 1 diabetes patients.

Their target antigens are unknown. TCRB transcripts that were expressed got sequenced, as all of the isolated RNA had been reverse transcribed. The protocol was immunoSEQ multiplex PCR, while the TCRdb copy is restricted to in-frame clones and leaves out a portion. Of approximately 150,000 clones in the sample, 13% are singletons; the top ten hold approximately 1.3%. The specimen sequenced was central memory CD4+ T cells from blood. These receptors were collected from a man in his late teens or twenties with type 1 diabetes.

The rearrangement links TRBV29-1 to TRBJ2-3; D not resolved. Trimming stripped 4 bases from V and 1 base from J, with 15 bases between. CDR3 size: 15 residues. The germline V gene has CDR1 SQVTM and CDR2 ANQGSEA. The CDR3 coding sequence is TGCAGCGTTGGGGCAGCGACTTACGGCACAGATACGCAGTATTTT. Encoded protein: CSVGAATYGTDTQYF.

The chain links TRBV5-1 to TRBJ2-5; either TRBD1 or TRBD2 may supply D (5 bases each). Between the trimmed V and J ends, which lost 0 bases and 1 base, there was a span of 10 bases. CDR1 SGHRS and CDR2 YFSETQ come from the germline V gene. The CDR3 length is 15 residues. Here the CDR3 reads CASSLVPGPQETQYF. CDR3 coding DNA: TGCGCCAGCAGCTTGGTGCCGGGGCCCCAAGAGACCCAGTACTTC.

This clone was counted between two and nine times. The chain uses TRBV18 and TRBJ1-5, with 9 bases that match TRBD1. This CDR3 comprises 16 residues. The V gene's germline CDR1 is KGHSH and CDR2 LQKENI. V shed 0 bases, J shed 6 bases, and the junction held 6 bases outside the gene matches. This chain's CDR3 is CASSPPGRDRVQPQHF. The CDR3 region has the DNA TGTGCCAGCTCACCACCGGGTCGGGACAGGGTTCAGCCCCAGCATTTT.

This clone was found a few times. J is TRBJ2-6 and V is TRBV9; TRBD1 matches 9 bases. Germline lookup yields CDR1 SGDLS and CDR2 YYNGEE. V shed 5 bases, J shed 0 bases, and the junction held 9 bases outside the gene matches. CDR3 length: 18 amino acids. The CDR3 loop reads CASRGRTGVDSGANVLTF. The CDR3 DNA reads as TGTGCCAGCAGGGGCCGGACAGGGGTCGACTCTGGGGCCAACGTCCTGACTTTC.

The chain carries TRBV18 and TRBJ2-3; D is possibly TRBD1 (6 bases). Germline V gene lookup returns CDR1 KGHSH and CDR2 LQKENI. The CDR3 length is 15 residues. The germline V and J ends were trimmed by 4 bases and 2 bases, with 13 bases remaining between them. The CDR3 DNA follows: TGTGCCAGCTCACTACAGGGATCATTCACAGATACGCAGTATTTT. Protein product: CASSLQGSFTDTQYF.

The chain employs TRBV19 and TRBJ1-3; no definite D call. V dropped 2 bases and J dropped 1 base, with 18 bases sitting between them. Germline V gives CDR1 LNHDA, CDR2 SQIVND (reference sequence). The CDR3 is 18 residues long. CDR3 sequence: CASSIRRFSLESGNTIYF. The CDR3 coding sequence is TGTGCCAGTAGTATAAGGAGGTTCAGCTTGGAGTCTGGAAACACCATATATTTT.

The chain has TRBV7-2 and TRBJ1-5; no definite D call. The germline V and J ends were trimmed by 4 bases and 6 bases, with 10 bases remaining between them. The CDR3 contains 13 residues. Germline-derived CDR1 and CDR2 are SGHTA and FQGNSA. Here the CDR3 reads CASSSLEGQPQHF. CDR3 sequence (DNA): TGTGCCAGCAGCTCCCTCGAGGGTCAGCCCCAGCATTTT.

This clone was seen a few times. This rearrangement joins TRBV6-1 to TRBJ2-3; D remains ambiguous. The CDR3 has 14 residues. Germline V lookup: CDR1 MNHNS, CDR2 SASEGT. The ends were cut back, 2 bases at V and 2 bases at J, with 8 bases in the middle. In DNA, the CDR3 is TGTGCCAGCAGTGAAAGACCCTACACAGATACGCAGTATTTT. Encoded protein: CASSERPYTDTQYF.

J is TRBJ2-1 and V is TRBV7-2; 7 bases map to TRBD2. V was clipped by 4 bases and J by 9 bases; unmatched bases: 9. The CDR3 spans 14 residues. Germline V gene sequence: CDR1 SGHTA, CDR2 FQGNSA. DNA for the CDR3: TGTGCCAGCAGCTCAACCCGGGGGGACTTTGAGCAGTTCTTC. Amino acid sequence: CASSSTRGDFEQFF.

This chain links TRBV7-8 with TRBJ2-5; tentatively, D is TRBD1 (6 bases). This CDR3 has 13 amino acids. Germline V gene sequence: CDR1 SGHVS, CDR2 FQNEAQ. Trimming removed 5 bases from V and 2 bases from J, with 9 bases in between. The CDR3 is CASSPGQQETQYF. The CDR3 DNA follows: TGTGCCAGCAGCCCTGGACAGCAAGAGACCCAGTACTTC.

V usage is TRBV7-2 and J usage is TRBJ1-2; D is perhaps TRBD1 (5 bases). Germline V lookup: CDR1 SGHTA, CDR2 FQGNSA. Deletions cut 3 bases from V and 4 bases from J, with 12 bases between. The CDR3 covers 14 residues. The CDR3, as DNA: TGTGCCAGCAGCTTGGACGGGGCAAGCTATGGCTACACCTTC. Residues: CASSLDGASYGYTF.

V usage is TRBV2 and J usage is TRBJ1-2; tentatively, D is TRBD1 (6 bases). V was clipped by 2 bases and J by 8 bases, with 12 bases between them. The CDR3 has 13 amino acids. Looked up from germline, CDR1 is SNHLY and CDR2 is FYNNEI. The CDR3 sequence is CASSEFNRDGYTF. DNA for the CDR3: TGTGCCAGCAGTGAATTCAACAGGGACGGCTACACCTTC. Filled out from reference TRBV2 and TRBJ1-2, the complete variable domain reads EPEVTQTPSHQVTQMGQEVILRCVPISNHLYFYWYRQILGQKVEFLVSFYNNEISEKSEIFDDQFSVERPDGSNFTLKIRSTKLEDSAMYFCASSEFNRDGYTFGSGTRLTVV.

This clone was found a few times. The chain couples TRBV7-9 to TRBJ2-7; the match to TRBD1 covers 10 bases. The CDR3 is 15 residues long. Per germline, CDR1 SEHNR and CDR2 FQNEAQ (reference sequence). The ends lost 5 bases at V and 7 bases at J; junction bases unmatched: 11. In DNA form, the CDR3 reads TGTGCCAGCAGCATGACAGGGGGCCACGTGCGGGAGCAGTACTTC. Translating it yields CASSMTGGHVREQYF. Full variable domain (missing parts from reference TRBV7-9 and TRBJ2-7): DTGVSQNPRHKITKRGQNVTFRCDPISEHNRLYWYRQTLGQGPEFLTYFQNEAQLEKSRLLSDRFSAERPKGSFSTLEIQRTEQGDSAMYLCASSMTGGHVREQYFGPGTRLTVT.

This clone has only a few counts. The rearrangement joins TRBV7-9 to TRBJ1-1, with D unclear. Germline assignment: CDR1 SEHNR and CDR2 FQNEAQ (reference sequence). V shed 5 bases and J shed 0 bases, with 7 bases lying between them. The CDR3 loop spans 13 amino acids. In DNA form, the CDR3 reads TGTGCCAGCAGCGGGCAATTGAACACTGAAGCTTTCTTT. This sequence encodes CASSGQLNTEAFF.

The gene calls are TRBV23-1 and TRBJ2-3, with D tentatively TRBD2 (5 bases). TRBV23-1 is an ORF for which the function is uncertain. The V gene lost 2 bases and the J gene lost 0 bases, with 24 bases spanning the gap. This CDR3 is built from 20 residues. As DNA, the CDR3 is TGCGCCAGCAGTCAAGTCCTCATCGGACTTGAATCTTTTAGCACAGATACGCAGTATTTT. The encoded protein is CASSQVLIGLESFSTDTQYF.

The chain joins TRBV4-1 to TRBJ1-6, with 8 nucleotides matching TRBD1. The CDR3 consists of 16 residues. CDR1 MGHRA and CDR2 YSYEKL come from the germline V gene. J gave up 5 bases and V 2 bases, and 5 bases lay outside the gene matches. The CDR3 reads CASSQPDRGDNSPLHF. CDR3 sequence (DNA): TGCGCCAGCAGCCAACCTGACAGGGGAGATAATTCACCCCTCCACTTT.

A few counts support this clone. V and J are TRBV5-6 and TRBJ2-2; 10 bases align to TRBD1. Germline CDR1 SGHDT, CDR2 YYEEEE. The CDR3 is 16 residues long. J lost 4 bases, V lost 9 bases, and 12 bases had no gene match. This CDR3 reads CATGAAGTGVTGELFF. CDR3 DNA: TGTGCCACAGGCGCGGCCGGGACAGGGGTCACCGGGGAGCTGTTTTTT.

This clone occurred a few times. The chain combines TRBV9 with TRBJ2-5; D might be TRBD2 (6 bases). The CDR3 covers 15 residues. Per the germline V gene, CDR1 is SGDLS and CDR2 is YYNGEE. Trimming shortened V by 1 base and J by 4 bases, and 14 bases separated the two germline ends. CDR3 residues: CASSVQGGVPETQYF. CDR3 bases: TGTGCCAGCAGCGTACAAGGCGGGGTCCCAGAGACCCAGTACTTC.

This clone occurred many times. V gene TRBV2 combines with J gene TRBJ2-3; the match to TRBD1 covers 9 bases. V lost 5 bases, J lost 1 base, and 10 bases stayed unmatched. Germline CDR1 and CDR2: SNHLY and FYNNEI. The CDR3 contains 17 residues. The CDR3 DNA reads TGTGCCAGCAGTCCCGAACAGGGGGCTTTTGGCACAGATACGCAGTATTTT. It codes for CASSPEQGAFGTDTQYF.

This clone was counted only a few times. The chain has TRBV9 and TRBJ2-7; the D gene is possibly TRBD1 (6 bases). V lost 0 bases and J 7 bases, leaving 11 bases between the germline ends. This CDR3 is built from 13 residues. Germline loops: CDR1 SGDLS, CDR2 YYNGEE. CDR3 protein: CASSVDPQGEQYF. CDR3 coding DNA: TGTGCCAGCAGCGTAGATCCACAGGGAGAGCAGTACTTC.

This clone was seen a handful of times. The rearrangement links TRBV9 to TRBJ2-3, with 7 nucleotides matching TRBD1. Germline lookup yields CDR1 SGDLS and CDR2 YYNGEE. The CDR3 consists of 16 residues. Germline trimming cut 0 bases from V and 0 bases from J; bases unmatched to any gene: 4. For the CDR3, the DNA is TGTGCCAGCAGCGTAGGGAACAGGGGAAGCACAGATACGCAGTATTTT. Translation: CASSVGNRGSTDTQYF.

As for this clone: Its ends do not fully match the called genes, so a read error is possible. The rearrangement links TRBV29-1 to TRBJ1-1; D remains ambiguous. The CDR3 totals 11 residues. Germline V gene lookup returns CDR1 SQVTM and CDR2 ANQGSEA. The CDR3 region has the DNA TGCAGCGGTGAAGATCAGACGGAAGCTTTCTTT. Protein: CSGEDQTEAFF.

This clone has at least ten counts. CDR3 in DNA: TGTGCCAGCGCGAATTACAATGAGCAGTTCTTC. It yields the protein CASANYNEQFF. The chain links TRBV28 to TRBJ2-1, with D hard to call. The germline V gene encodes CDR1 MDHEN and CDR2 SYDVKM. V gave up 8 bases and J gave up 4 bases, with 6 bases separating them. The CDR3 has 11 amino acids.

This clone came up a few times. The J gene is TRBJ2-2, the V gene TRBV2, with D possibly TRBD1 on 6 matching bases. The V and J ends lost 7 bases and 1 base respectively, with 10 bases between them. The germline CDR1 and CDR2 sequences are SNHLY and FYNNEI. CDR3 size: 14 residues. CDR3 sequence (DNA): TGTGCCAGCAAAGGACAGCTGAACACCGGGGAGCTGTTTTTT. Amino acids: CASKGQLNTGELFF.